This T cell receptor (beta chain) is drawn from a study of CD8+ T cells in alopecia areata. The CDR3 totals 14 residues. The ends were cut back, 3 bases at V and 1 base at J, with 9 bases in the middle. The V gene's germline CDR1 is MDHEN and CDR2 SYDVKM. RNA was isolated and reverse transcribed to cDNA, the sequencing template. TCRdb keeps only in-frame clones here, not all; method: immunoSEQ multiplex PCR. This table holds under 40,000 clones, around three fifths found once. The receptor comes from a human donor with alopecia areata. V is TRBV28 and J is TRBJ2-5; possible D gene TRBD2, 5 bases. Material for sequencing was NKG2D-high CD8+ T cells sorted from blood. The CDR3 bases are TGTGCCAGCAGTTTCCCAAGCGGCCAAGAGACCCAGTACTTC. Translation gives CASSFPSGQETQYF.